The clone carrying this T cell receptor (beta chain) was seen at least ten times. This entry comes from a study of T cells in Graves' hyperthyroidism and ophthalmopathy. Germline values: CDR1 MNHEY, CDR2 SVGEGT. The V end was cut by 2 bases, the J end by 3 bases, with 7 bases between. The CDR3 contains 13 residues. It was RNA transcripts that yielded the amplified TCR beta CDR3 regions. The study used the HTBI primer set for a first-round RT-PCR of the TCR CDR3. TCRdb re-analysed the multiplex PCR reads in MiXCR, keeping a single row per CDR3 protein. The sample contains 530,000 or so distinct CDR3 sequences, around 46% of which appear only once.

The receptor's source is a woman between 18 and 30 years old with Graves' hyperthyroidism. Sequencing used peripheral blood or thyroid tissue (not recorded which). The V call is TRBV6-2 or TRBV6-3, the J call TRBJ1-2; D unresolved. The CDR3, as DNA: TGTGCCAGCAGTTACGACGGATACTATGGCTACACCTTC. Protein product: CASSYDGYYGYTF.